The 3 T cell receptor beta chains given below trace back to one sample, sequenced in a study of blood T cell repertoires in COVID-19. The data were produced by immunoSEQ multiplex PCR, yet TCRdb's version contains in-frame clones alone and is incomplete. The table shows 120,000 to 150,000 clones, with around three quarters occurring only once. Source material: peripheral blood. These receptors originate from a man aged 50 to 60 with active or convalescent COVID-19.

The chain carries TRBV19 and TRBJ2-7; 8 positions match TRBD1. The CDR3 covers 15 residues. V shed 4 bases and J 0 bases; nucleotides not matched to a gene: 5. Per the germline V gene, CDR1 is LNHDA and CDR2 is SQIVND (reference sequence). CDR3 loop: CASSRTGGTSYEQYF. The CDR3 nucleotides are TGTGCCAGTAGTAGAACAGGGGGGACCTCCTACGAGCAGTACTTC.

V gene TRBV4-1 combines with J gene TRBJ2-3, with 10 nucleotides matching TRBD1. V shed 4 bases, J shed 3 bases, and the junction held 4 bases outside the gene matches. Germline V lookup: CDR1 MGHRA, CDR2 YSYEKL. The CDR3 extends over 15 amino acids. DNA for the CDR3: TGCGCCAGCAGCCGACAGGGGGCCAGAACAGATACGCAGTATTTT. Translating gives CASSRQGARTDTQYF.

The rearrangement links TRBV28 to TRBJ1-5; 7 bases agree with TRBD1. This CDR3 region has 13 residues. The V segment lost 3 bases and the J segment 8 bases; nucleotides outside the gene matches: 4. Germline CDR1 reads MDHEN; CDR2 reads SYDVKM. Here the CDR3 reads CASSLPTGEPQHF. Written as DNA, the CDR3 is TGTGCCAGCAGTTTGCCCACAGGGGAGCCCCAGCATTTT.